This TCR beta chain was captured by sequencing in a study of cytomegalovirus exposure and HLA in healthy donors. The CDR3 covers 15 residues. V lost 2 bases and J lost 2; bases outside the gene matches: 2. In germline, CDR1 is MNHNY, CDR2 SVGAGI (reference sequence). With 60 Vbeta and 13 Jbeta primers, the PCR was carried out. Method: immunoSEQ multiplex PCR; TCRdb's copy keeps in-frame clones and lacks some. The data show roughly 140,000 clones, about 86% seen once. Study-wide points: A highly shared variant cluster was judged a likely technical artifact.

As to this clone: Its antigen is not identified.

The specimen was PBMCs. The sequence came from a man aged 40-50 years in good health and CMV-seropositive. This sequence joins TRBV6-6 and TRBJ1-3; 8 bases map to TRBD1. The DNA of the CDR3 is TGTGCCAGCAGTTACATACAGGGGGCTGGAAACACCATATATTTT. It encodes CASSYIQGAGNTIYF.